The 5 T cell receptor beta chains below come from one sample, sequenced in a study of CD4 T cells in relation to SARS-CoV-2 and coronaviruses. Unexposed donor CD4+ T cells date from about 2011-2018, before the COVID-19 pandemic. TCRdb's table, derived via immunoSEQ multiplex PCR, lists solely in-frame clones and lacks some. The sample has about 60,000 clones; about 95% are singletons. Sample: naive CD4+ T cells from PBMCs. The subset here: naive CD4+ T cells isolated by negative enrichment. The receptors shown here come from a human donor in good health.

The J gene is TRBJ1-5, the V gene TRBV30; D is undetermined. The CDR3 is made up of 12 amino acids. Germline V lookup: CDR1 GTSNPN, CDR2 SVGIG (reference sequence). V dropped 0 bases and J dropped 5 bases, with 5 bases sitting between them. CDR3 sequence: CAWSVVYQPQHF. CDR3 DNA sequence: TGTGCCTGGAGTGTGGTCTATCAGCCCCAGCATTTT.

This clone has a single count. The CDR3 sequence: CASRTYRTETDTQYF. CDR3 bases: TGTGCCAGCAGAACATATAGGACCGAGACAGATACGCAGTATTTT. The chain joins TRBV28 to TRBJ2-3; D not certain. The CDR3 spans 15 residues. The germline CDR1 and CDR2 sequences are MDHEN and SYDVKM. The V end was cut by 6 bases, the J end by 3 bases, with 16 bases between.

The chain combines TRBV7-2 with TRBJ2-6; TRBD2 might be the D (5 bases). Germline CDR1 reads SGHTA; CDR2 reads FQGNSA. The CDR3 sequence is 18 residues long. V was cut by 1 base and J by 2 bases, with 15 bases left in between. CDR3 nucleotides: TGTGCCAGCAGCTTAGGCCTAGCTCGGCTGACTGGGGCCAACGTCCTGACTTTC. Translated, it gives CASSLGLARLTGANVLTF.

The V gene is TRBV19, the J gene TRBJ2-5, with D hard to call. Germline V gene sequence: CDR1 LNHDA, CDR2 SQIVND (reference sequence). V lost 4 bases and J lost 9, with 18 bases in between. The CDR3 consists of 14 residues. The CDR3 coding sequence is TGTGCCAGTAGTACCTCCGATTCGGGCCGGTCCCAGTACTTC. Its protein is CASSTSDSGRSQYF.

This rearrangement joins TRBV29-1 to TRBJ2-7, with D perhaps TRBD1 or TRBD2 (5 bases each). The V and J ends lost 5 bases and 1 base respectively, with 15 bases between them. The CDR3 covers 14 residues. Germline CDR1 is SQVTM and CDR2 is ANQGSEA. In DNA form, the CDR3 reads TGCAGCGTTATCCTTAGGGACCGGTCCTACGAGCAGTACTTC. Protein product: CSVILRDRSYEQYF.